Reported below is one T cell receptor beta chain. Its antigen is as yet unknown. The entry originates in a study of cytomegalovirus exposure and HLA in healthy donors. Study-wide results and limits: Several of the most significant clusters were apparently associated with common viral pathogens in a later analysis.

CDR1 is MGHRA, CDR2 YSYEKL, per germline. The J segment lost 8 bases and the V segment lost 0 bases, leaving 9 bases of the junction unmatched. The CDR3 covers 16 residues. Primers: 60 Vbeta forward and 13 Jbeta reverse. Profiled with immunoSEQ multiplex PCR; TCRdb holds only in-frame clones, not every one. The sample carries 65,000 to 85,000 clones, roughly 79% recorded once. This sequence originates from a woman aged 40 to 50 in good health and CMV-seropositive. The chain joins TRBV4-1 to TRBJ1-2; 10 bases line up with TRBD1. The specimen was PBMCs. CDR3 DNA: TGCGCCAGCAGCCAAGAGGGACAGGGGATTTTTGGGGGCTACACCTTC. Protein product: CASSQEGQGIFGGYTF.